This T cell receptor (beta chain) was identified during a study of breast tumors, draining lymph nodes, adjacent tissues. The CDR3 contains 14 residues. Germline loops: CDR1 LNHNV, CDR2 YYDKDF (reference sequence). V was trimmed by 0 bases and J by 4 bases, leaving 10 bases between them. TCRdb fed the multiplex PCR reads into MiXCR, producing one record per CDR3 protein. The table shows 20,000 to 25,000 distinct CDR3 sequences, with 50% to 75% occurring only once. The gene calls are TRBV15 and TRBJ2-7; D unclear. Sequenced sample: tumor-adjacent breast tissue. This clonotype was obtained from a female donor with breast cancer. Some clones in this sample may be carry-over from other donors' samples. CDR3 in amino acids: CATSRDVQTYEQYF. The CDR3 DNA is TGTGCCACCAGCAGAGATGTCCAGACTTACGAGCAGTACTTC.